This T cell receptor (beta chain) comes out of a study of cytomegalovirus exposure and HLA in healthy donors. Study details: As released early, the data held about 85 million unique TCRs from HLA-typed donors. Study-level results: By a later analysis, the bulk of CMV-associated TCR beta chains appeared HLA-restricted. Rates of TCR association differed by HLA locus in a later analysis, with DRB1 highest and HLA-C lowest. A few chains tied to CMV proved CMV antigen-specific in vitro.

V shed 6 bases and J shed 5 bases, with 5 bases lying between them. Germline loops: CDR1 MGHRA, CDR2 YSYEKL. This CDR3 is 11 amino acids long. This clone has a handful of counts. Its antigen is unknown. PCR involved 60 Vbeta and 13 Jbeta primers. This table comes from immunoSEQ multiplex PCR, and its TCRdb copy is limited to in-frame clones, with some not included. The profile shows 100,000 to 150,000 clones, 80% to 85% of them singletons. The source is a boy under 18 in good health and CMV-seronegative. Sequencing was carried out using PBMCs. The rearrangement links TRBV4-1 to TRBJ2-1, with D perhaps TRBD2 (5 bases). The CDR3 protein is CASRADNEQFF. For the CDR3, the DNA is TGCGCCAGCAGAGCGGACAATGAGCAGTTCTTC.